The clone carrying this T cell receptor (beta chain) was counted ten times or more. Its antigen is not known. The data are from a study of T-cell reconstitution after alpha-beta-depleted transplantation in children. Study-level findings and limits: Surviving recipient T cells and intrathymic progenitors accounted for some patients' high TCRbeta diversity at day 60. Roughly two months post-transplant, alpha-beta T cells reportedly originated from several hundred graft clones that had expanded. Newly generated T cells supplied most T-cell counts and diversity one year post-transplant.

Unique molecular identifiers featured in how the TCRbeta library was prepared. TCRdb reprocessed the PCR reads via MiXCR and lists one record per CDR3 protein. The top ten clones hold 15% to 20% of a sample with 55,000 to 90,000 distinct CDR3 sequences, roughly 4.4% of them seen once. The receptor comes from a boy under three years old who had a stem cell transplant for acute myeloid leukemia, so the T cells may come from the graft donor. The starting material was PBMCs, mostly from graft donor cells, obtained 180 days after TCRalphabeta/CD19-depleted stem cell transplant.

The chain's CDR3 is CASSIAPGGVYEQYF. In nucleotides, the CDR3 is TGTGCCAGTAGTATAGCGCCGGGAGGGGTCTACGAGCAGTACTTC. The chain combines TRBV19 with TRBJ2-7; TRBD2 agrees at 8 bases. Germline lookup yields CDR1 LNHDA and CDR2 SQIVND (reference sequence). V trimming: 1 base; J trimming: 3 bases; junction bases outside the gene matches: 5. The CDR3 sequence is 15 residues long.